These 14 T cell receptor beta chains share one sample of origin, sequenced in a study of blood T cell repertoires in COVID-19. Profiling relied on immunoSEQ multiplex PCR, and the TCRdb table lists in-frame clones only, not all of them. The table includes roughly 70,000 clones, 75% to 95% detected once. Sequencing was done on a sample of peripheral blood. All receptors come from a human donor with active COVID-19. The donor label of this sample is uncertain.

V and J are TRBV3-1 (or the pseudogene TRBV3-2) and TRBJ2-5; the match to TRBD2 covers 10 bases. Germline V gene data show CDR1 as LGHDT and CDR2 as YNNKEL (reference sequence). V was clipped by 4 bases and J by 4 bases; unmatched bases: 6. The CDR3 has 15 residues. This CDR3 is CASSPLAGERETQYF. The CDR3 DNA reads TGTGCCAGCAGCCCGCTAGCGGGAGAGAGAGAGACCCAGTACTTC.

The V call is TRBV5-6, the J call TRBJ1-2; 8 bases line up with TRBD1. The CDR3 has 14 residues. CDR1 is SGHDT, CDR2 YYEEEE, per germline. With V trimmed by 3 bases and J by 5 bases, 6 bases remained unmatched. CDR3 amino acids: CASSWGQDLYGYTF. CDR3 DNA sequence: TGTGCCAGCAGCTGGGGACAGGATCTTTATGGCTACACCTTC.

This chain connects TRBV7-9 to TRBJ1-1, with TRBD1 matching 7 bases. With V trimmed by 2 bases and J by 5 bases, 8 bases remained unmatched. CDR1 and CDR2 (germline): SEHNR, FQNEAQ (reference sequence). This CDR3 is 15 amino acids long. The CDR3 bases are TGTGCCAGCAGCTTAACAGGTCCCAGGGGGACTGAAGCTTTCTTT. It yields the protein CASSLTGPRGTEAFF. Complete variable domain (other parts from reference TRBV7-9 and TRBJ1-1): DTGVSQNPRHKITKRGQNVTFRCDPISEHNRLYWYRQTLGQGPEFLTYFQNEAQLEKSRLLSDRFSAERPKGSFSTLEIQRTEQGDSAMYLCASSLTGPRGTEAFFGQGTRLTVV.

The J gene is TRBJ2-1, the V gene TRBV19; perhaps TRBD2 as D (7 bases). V was shortened by 3 bases and J by 4 bases, with 10 bases between the two germline ends. Germline values: CDR1 LNHDA, CDR2 SQIVND (reference sequence). The CDR3 spans 14 residues. CDR3 sequence: CASSMGGRYNEQFF. The DNA for the CDR3 is TGTGCCAGTAGTATGGGGGGGCGGTACAATGAGCAGTTCTTC.

Written as DNA, the CDR3 is TGTGCCAGTACCCCAGGACTAGCGGGGATGAATGAGCAGTTCTTC. Protein sequence: CASTPGLAGMNEQFF. The rearrangement uses TRBV19 and TRBJ2-1; 12 bases fit TRBD2. Germline V gives CDR1 LNHDA, CDR2 SQIVND (reference sequence). The CDR3 contains 15 residues. J lost 7 bases, V lost 7 bases, and 8 bases had no gene match.

This clone appeared a few times. The genes are TRBV4-3 and TRBJ2-1; TRBD1 agrees at 10 bases. This CDR3 has 17 residues. Germline values: CDR1 LGHNA, CDR2 YSLEER. V was clipped by 0 bases and J by 4 bases; unmatched bases: 6. The CDR3 DNA reads TGCGCCAGCAGCCAAGATCCTCCGGGACAGGGGTACAATGAGCAGTTCTTC. This translates into CASSQDPPGQGYNEQFF.

The J gene is TRBJ2-7, the V gene TRBV19, with D unclear. This CDR3 region has 16 residues. In germline, CDR1 is LNHDA, CDR2 SQIVND (reference sequence). V shed 5 bases and J shed 0 bases, with 17 bases lying between them. The CDR3 coding sequence is TGTGCCAGTAGTCCCCATGGCAGGCCGAGCTCCTACGAGCAGTACTTC. Translated, it gives CASSPHGRPSSYEQYF.

The chain combines TRBV2 with TRBJ2-3; 11 nucleotides align to TRBD2. The junction had 10 bases not matched to a gene; V was cut back by 3 bases and J by 5 bases. CDR3 length: 17 residues. The germline gives CDR1 SNHLY, CDR2 FYNNEI. CDR3 in DNA: TGTGCCAGCAGTGAGGAGAGACTAGCGGGGAGGGGAGATACGCAGTATTTT. It encodes CASSEERLAGRGDTQYF.

V usage is TRBV16 and J usage is TRBJ2-3; TRBD2 is a possible D gene (6 bases). The CDR3 is made up of 15 amino acids. The germline V and J ends were trimmed by 2 bases and 6 bases, with 15 bases remaining between them. CDR1 KGHSY and CDR2 FQNENV come from the germline V gene. This CDR3 reads CASSQTSTTVDTQYF. For the CDR3, the DNA is TGTGCCAGCAGCCAAACTAGCACCACAGTGGATACGCAGTATTTT.

This rearrangement joins TRBV7-6 to TRBJ2-3, with D perhaps matching TRBD1 (6 bases). V was clipped by 5 bases and J by 2 bases, with 26 bases between them. Germline CDR1 SGHVS, CDR2 FNYEAQ. The length of the CDR3 is 19 residues. CDR3 residues: CASSRALALVGQPTDTQYF. In DNA, the CDR3 is TGTGCCAGCAGCCGAGCTTTGGCATTAGTAGGACAGCCCACAGATACGCAGTATTTT.

The V gene is TRBV28, the J gene TRBJ1-1; 11 positions agree with TRBD1. This CDR3 is 19 amino acids long. Germline loops: CDR1 MDHEN, CDR2 SYDVKM. V trimming: 8 bases; J trimming: 2 bases; junction bases outside the gene matches: 19. CDR3 in DNA: TGTGCCAGCCCCCCGTCCGATGGGACAGGGGGGGGCTTAAACACTGAAGCTTTCTTT. Protein: CASPPSDGTGGGLNTEAFF.

The V gene is TRBV27, the J gene TRBJ2-3, with D possibly matching TRBD2 (6 bases). V lost 6 bases and J 2 bases, leaving 15 bases between the germline ends. The CDR3 runs 15 residues. Germline CDR1 MNHEY, CDR2 SMNVEV (reference sequence). The chain's CDR3 is CASRLMAGTTDTQYF. In nucleotides, the CDR3 is TGTGCCAGCAGACTGATGGCGGGGACCACAGATACGCAGTATTTT.

This chain connects TRBV28 to TRBJ1-1; 8 nucleotides line up with TRBD1. This CDR3 has 15 amino acids. The V gene end was trimmed by 5 bases and the J gene end by 4 bases; junction bases not matched to a gene: 9. Germline V gene data show CDR1 as MDHEN and CDR2 as SYDVKM. The CDR3 spells CASSPGTGWSTEAFF. In DNA form, the CDR3 reads TGTGCCAGCAGTCCCGGGACAGGATGGAGCACTGAAGCTTTCTTT. Full variable domain (missing parts from reference TRBV28 and TRBJ1-1): DVKVTQSSRYLVKRTGEKVFLECVQDMDHENMFWYRQDPGLGLRLIYFSYDVKMKEKGDIPEGYSVSREKKERFSLILESASTNQTSMYLCASSPGTGWSTEAFFGQGTRLTVV.

The chain carries TRBV6-4 and TRBJ2-2; a possible D gene is TRBD1 (7 bases). In germline, CDR1 is MRHNA, CDR2 SNTAGT. The CDR3 is 15 residues long. Trimming removed 0 bases at V and 4 bases at J, with 9 bases between. The CDR3 protein is CASSDSRDSTGELFF. The CDR3 DNA reads TGTGCCAGCAGTGACTCGCGGGACAGCACCGGGGAGCTGTTTTTT.